This T cell receptor beta chain was sequenced in a study of blood T cell repertoires in COVID-19. Background on the study: Samples came from the United States, Italy and Spain, spanning acute and convalescent COVID-19. From T cells, B-cell-depleted T cells, or PBMCs came the material, which was cDNA or gDNA.

Membership in each cohort depended on participant-reported clinical history. Authors' processing steps: Researchers report that nucleated cell counts were estimated from reference gene primer amplification. Using immunoSEQ multiplex PCR, the repertoire was profiled, and TCRdb retains in-frame clones only, with some absent. V and J calls and clone size come straight from that table; D and trimming were deduced from the DNA. The profile shows about 170,000 clones, around 83% of them singletons. The trim removed 5 bases at V and 2 bases at J, leaving 6 bases unmatched. The CDR3 is 15 amino acids. Looked up from germline, CDR1 is MDHEN and CDR2 is SYDVKM.

The genes are TRBV28 and TRBJ2-7; 10 nucleotides match TRBD1. This TCR was sampled from a woman aged 45-65 years in a cohort exposed to, infected with or recovered from COVID-19 (not recorded which). The sequencing sample was made of PBMCs or T cells enriched from blood (not recorded which). CDR3 in DNA: TGTGCCAGCAGTGACTTCGGGACAGGGGCCTACGAGCAGTACTTC. This codes for CASSDFGTGAYEQYF.